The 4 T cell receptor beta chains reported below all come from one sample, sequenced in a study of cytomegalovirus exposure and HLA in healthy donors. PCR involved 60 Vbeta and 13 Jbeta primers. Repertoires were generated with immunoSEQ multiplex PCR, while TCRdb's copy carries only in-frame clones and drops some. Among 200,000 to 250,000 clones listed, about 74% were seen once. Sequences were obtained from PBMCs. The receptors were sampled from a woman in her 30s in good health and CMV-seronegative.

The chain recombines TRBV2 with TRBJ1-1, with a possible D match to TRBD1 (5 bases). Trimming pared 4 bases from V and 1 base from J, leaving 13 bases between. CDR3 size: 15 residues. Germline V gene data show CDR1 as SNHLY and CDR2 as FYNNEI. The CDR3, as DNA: TGTGCCAGCAGTGCCCAGCGGGACTGGAACACTGAAGCTTTCTTT. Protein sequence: CASSAQRDWNTEAFF.

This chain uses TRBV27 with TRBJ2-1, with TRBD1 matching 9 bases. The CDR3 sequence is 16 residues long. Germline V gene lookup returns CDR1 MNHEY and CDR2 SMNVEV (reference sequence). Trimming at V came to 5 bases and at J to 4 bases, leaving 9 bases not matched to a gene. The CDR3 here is CASSARTGVHYNEQFF. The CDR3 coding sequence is TGTGCCAGCAGTGCCCGGACAGGGGTCCATTACAATGAGCAGTTCTTC.

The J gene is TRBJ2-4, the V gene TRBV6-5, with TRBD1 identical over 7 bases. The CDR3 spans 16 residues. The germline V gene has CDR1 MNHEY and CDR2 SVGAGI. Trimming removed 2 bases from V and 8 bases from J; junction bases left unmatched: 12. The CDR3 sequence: CASSYGRRGREDIQYF. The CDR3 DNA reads TGTGCCAGCAGTTACGGTCGTAGGGGGCGCGAGGACATTCAGTACTTC.

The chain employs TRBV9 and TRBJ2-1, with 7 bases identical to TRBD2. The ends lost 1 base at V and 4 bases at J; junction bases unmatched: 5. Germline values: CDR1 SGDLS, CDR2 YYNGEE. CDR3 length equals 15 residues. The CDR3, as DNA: TGTGCCAGCAGCGTAACTAGCGATGTTTACAATGAGCAGTTCTTC. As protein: CASSVTSDVYNEQFF.